Shown below are 20 T cell receptor beta chains from a single sample sequenced in a study of a mutant IDH1 vaccine in newly diagnosed glioma. Repertoires were generated with immunoSEQ multiplex PCR, while TCRdb's copy carries only in-frame clones and drops some. In the table there are about 21,000 clones, over 85% of which are singletons. The antigens these receptors bind are not known. Time point specified: week 11, during vaccination. One vaccine dose held 300 ug of mutant IDH1 20-mer peptide and came with topical imiquimod. The starting material was PBMCs, obtained from a glioma patient whose treatment included an IDH1 peptide vaccine. These receptor sequences come from a woman aged 40 to 50 with glioma.

This clone appeared a single time. V usage is TRBV5-5 and J usage is TRBJ1-6, with 7 bases that match TRBD1. V dropped 8 bases and J dropped 9; count of bases not matched to a gene: 14. The CDR3 extends over 15 amino acids. Germline V gives CDR1 SGHKS, CDR2 YYEKEE (reference sequence). CDR3 DNA: TGTGCCAGTAGGACCCAGGGGGAAGTAAGTTCACCCCTCCACTTT. Translating it yields CASRTQGEVSSPLHF.

The chain carries TRBV5-8 and TRBJ1-5, with unresolved D. CDR3 length: 16 residues. The V end lost 4 bases, the J end lost 0 bases, and 14 bases lay between the germline ends. The germline V gene has CDR1 SGHTS and CDR2 YDEGEE. CDR3 region: CASSTGSDFSNQPQHF. For the CDR3, the DNA is TGTGCCAGCAGCACCGGGAGTGACTTTAGCAATCAGCCCCAGCATTTT.

V and J are TRBV19 and TRBJ2-3; D unclear. Trimming left V 1 base short and J 2 bases short, with 7 bases between. Germline V gene data show CDR1 as LNHDA and CDR2 as SQIVND (reference sequence). The CDR3 consists of 14 residues. DNA for the CDR3: TGTGCCAGTAGTATAGCCGGAACCACAGATACGCAGTATTTT. Amino acid sequence: CASSIAGTTDTQYF.

The chain couples TRBV30 to TRBJ1-1; TRBD1 is a possible D gene (6 bases). The CDR3 spans 13 residues. Per the germline V gene, CDR1 is GTSNPN and CDR2 is SVGIG (reference sequence). The V end was cut by 0 bases, the J end by 3 bases, with 8 bases between. The chain's CDR3 is CAWSVRTDTEAFF. CDR3 nucleotide sequence: TGTGCCTGGAGTGTAAGGACAGACACTGAAGCTTTCTTT.

The chain employs TRBV27 and TRBJ2-4; no firm D call. The CDR3 consists of 15 residues. V was clipped by 0 bases and J by 0 bases, with 6 bases between them. Germline loops: CDR1 MNHEY, CDR2 SMNVEV (reference sequence). The CDR3 here is CASSLSGVAKNIQYF. The CDR3 DNA sequence: TGTGCCAGCAGTTTATCAGGAGTAGCCAAAAACATTCAGTACTTC.

The V and J genes are TRBV5-1 and TRBJ1-4; 8 bases line up with TRBD1. CDR3 length: 16 amino acids. From germline, CDR1 is SGHRS and CDR2 YFSETQ. V gave up 2 bases and J gave up 2 bases; unmatched junction bases: 5. The CDR3 is CASSFQGAKTNEKLFF. The CDR3 coding sequence is TGCGCCAGCAGCTTCCAGGGGGCGAAGACTAATGAAAAACTGTTTTTT.

This chain uses TRBV27 with TRBJ2-7; D might be TRBD1 (6 bases). Germline-derived CDR1 and CDR2 are MNHEY and SMNVEV (reference sequence). This CDR3 is 14 amino acids long. V dropped 3 bases and J dropped 3 bases, with 12 bases sitting between them. DNA of the CDR3: TGTGCCAGCAGTTTTTCCGGACAGCTCTACGAGCAGTACTTC. It codes for CASSFSGQLYEQYF.

This chain connects TRBV6-6 to TRBJ1-4, with D perhaps TRBD1 (6 bases). V was shortened by 6 bases and J by 7 bases, with 15 bases between the two germline ends. CDR1 and CDR2 (germline): MNHNY, SVGAGI (reference sequence). The CDR3 is made up of 14 amino acids. CDR3 nucleotide sequence: TGTGCCAGCAGGCTGGGGGGGGCGTCTGAAAAACTGTTTTTT. Protein: CASRLGGASEKLFF.

This clone was seen a single time. The chain joins TRBV9 to TRBJ1-2, with a weak D call TRBD1 (5 bases). Germline loops: CDR1 SGDLS, CDR2 YYNGEE. The CDR3 runs 16 residues. Trimming left V 4 bases short and J 3 bases short, with 19 bases between. Here the CDR3 reads CASSYERRGLHYGYTF. CDR3 bases: TGTGCCAGCAGCTATGAAAGGAGGGGATTGCACTATGGCTACACCTTC.

The chain combines TRBV4-3 with TRBJ2-1; 13 bases agree with TRBD2. Germline V gene sequence: CDR1 LGHNA, CDR2 YSLEER. The CDR3 extends over 15 amino acids. V lost 8 bases and J lost 7; bases outside the gene matches: 8. CDR3: CASGQLAGGLNEQFF. In nucleotides, the CDR3 is TGCGCCAGCGGTCAACTAGCGGGGGGGCTGAATGAGCAGTTCTTC.

The chain joins TRBV5-4 to TRBJ2-2, with TRBD2 identical over 13 bases. This CDR3 has 17 amino acids. The junction had 5 bases not matched to a gene; V was cut back by 2 bases and J by 4 bases. Per germline, CDR1 SGHNT and CDR2 YYREEE (reference sequence). DNA of the CDR3: TGTGCCAGCAGCTTACTAGCGGGGGGGCTGAGCACCGGGGAGCTGTTTTTT. As protein: CASSLLAGGLSTGELFF.

This chain links TRBV5-5 with TRBJ1-2; D gene unclear. Germline values: CDR1 SGHKS, CDR2 YYEKEE (reference sequence). The germline V and J ends were trimmed by 1 base and 2 bases, with 6 bases remaining between them. The CDR3 length is 13 residues. CDR3 sequence reads: CASSLRINYGYTF. The CDR3 nucleotides are TGTGCCAGCAGCTTGCGGATAAACTATGGCTACACCTTC.

This chain links TRBV19 with TRBJ1-5, with D perhaps TRBD1 (6 bases). V was trimmed by 7 bases and J by 1 base, leaving 17 bases between them. The CDR3 contains 16 residues. Germline V gene lookup returns CDR1 LNHDA and CDR2 SQIVND (reference sequence). In DNA form, the CDR3 reads TGTGCCAGTACTCCACGAGGGGGGAAGAGCAATCAGCCCCAGCATTTT. It translates to CASTPRGGKSNQPQHF.

The J gene is TRBJ1-1, the V gene TRBV5-1, with 9 bases that match TRBD1. Trimming removed 1 base from V and 6 bases from J; junction bases left unmatched: 10. The CDR3 has 16 amino acids. CDR1 SGHRS and CDR2 YFSETQ come from the germline V gene. Here the CDR3 reads CASSLILPGQGAEAFF. As DNA, the CDR3 is TGCGCCAGCAGCTTGATCCTCCCGGGACAGGGCGCTGAAGCTTTCTTT.

The chain has TRBV29-1 and TRBJ1-1, with D maybe TRBD1 (5 bases). The CDR3 contains 13 residues. Germline CDR1 and CDR2: SQVTM and ANQGSEA. V lost 3 bases to trimming and J lost 2 bases, with 10 bases between them. The DNA for the CDR3 is TGCAGCGTTGAGAGGGGCTCTAACACTGAAGCTTTCTTT. Translating gives CSVERGSNTEAFF.

This chain connects TRBV4-3 to TRBJ2-5; 7 bases fit TRBD2. This CDR3 is 16 amino acids long. V was pared by 0 bases and J by 5 bases, with 9 bases of the junction left unmatched. Germline V gene data show CDR1 as LGHNA and CDR2 as YSLEER. The CDR3 is CASSQDRWEGRETQYF. The CDR3 nucleotides read TGCGCCAGCAGCCAAGATCGGTGGGAGGGTAGGGAGACCCAGTACTTC.

The chain recombines TRBV2 with TRBJ1-3; D is possibly TRBD1 (5 bases). V lost 6 bases to trimming and J lost 0 bases, with 9 bases between them. From germline, CDR1 is SNHLY and CDR2 FYNNEI. CDR3 length: 14 residues. The CDR3 loop is CASRPGTSGNTIYF. Here the CDR3 DNA reads TGTGCCAGCAGACCCGGGACCTCTGGAAACACCATATATTTT.

The chain combines TRBV5-1 with TRBJ2-5, with TRBD2 as a possible D gene (6 bases). Germline V lookup: CDR1 SGHRS, CDR2 YFSETQ. Trimming shortened V by 4 bases and J by 3 bases, and 16 bases separated the two germline ends. This CDR3 has 15 amino acids. The CDR3: CASSMRPGLEETQYF. The DNA of the CDR3 is TGCGCCAGCAGCATGCGACCGGGACTGGAAGAGACCCAGTACTTC.

The chain is built from TRBV4-3 and TRBJ1-2; the D gene is possibly TRBD1 (6 bases). Between the trimmed V and J ends, which lost 1 base and 4 bases, there was a span of 16 bases. The CDR3 runs 16 residues. Per germline, CDR1 LGHNA and CDR2 YSLEER. CDR3 protein: CASSQAWDTVFYGYTF. CDR3 nucleotide sequence: TGCGCCAGCAGCCAAGCGTGGGACACTGTGTTCTATGGCTACACCTTC.

This rearrangement joins TRBV19 to TRBJ1-5; D gene ambiguous. This CDR3 has 12 amino acids. With 4 bases removed from V and 1 base from J, the gap between germline ends came to 2 bases. Germline loops: CDR1 LNHDA, CDR2 SQIVND (reference sequence). The CDR3 protein is CASSRSNQPQHF. The CDR3 nucleotides read TGTGCCAGTAGTAGGAGCAATCAGCCCCAGCATTTT.